This T cell receptor (beta chain) was identified during a study of read filtering for tumor transcriptome and immune sequencing. Study-level information: Patients were some 16 male and roughly 15 female, mean age 65.9 years, range 47 to 80.

This clonotype was counted at least ten times. The library was built from roughly 400 ng RNA with molecular barcoded adaptors for alpha/delta and beta/gamma chains. TCRdb recomputed calls from the reads with MiXCR, one row per CDR3 protein. The sample has 35,000 to 50,000 distinct CDR3 sequences, less than 20% seen once. Germline lookup yields CDR1 MDHEN and CDR2 SYDVKM. CDR3 length equals 13 residues. With 5 bases removed from V and 4 bases from J, the gap between germline ends came to 11 bases. This clonotype was sampled from a donor at least 40 years old with multiple myeloma. The sequencing input was a population of CD138-negative cells sorted from bone marrow. V gene TRBV28 combines with J gene TRBJ1-1; no firm D call. CDR3: CASSPSEGTEAFF. Here the CDR3 DNA reads TGTGCCAGCAGTCCCTCAGAGGGCACTGAAGCTTTCTTT.